This record covers a single T cell receptor (beta chain). Its cognate antigen is unknown. The data originate from a study of OX40 agonist ivuxolimab in advanced cancers. Study conclusions and caveats: With doses of 0.1-3.0 mg/kg, partial responders showed among the lowest clonal expansion.

Profiled with immunoSEQ multiplex PCR; TCRdb holds only in-frame clones, not every one. Of approximately 69,000 clones in the sample, roughly 84% were seen once. Samples were taken at baseline and on day 1 of cycles 4 and 7. The starting material was CD4+ or CD8+ T cells sorted from blood, obtained in a trial of the OX40 agonist ivuxolimab. The sequence came from an adult with an advanced solid tumor such as melanoma, head and neck, liver or kidney cancer.

The DNA of the CDR3 is TGCGCCAGCAGCTTGGAGGCAGCCCCCTATGGCTACACCTTC. Amino acid sequence: CASSLEAAPYGYTF. J is TRBJ1-2 and V is TRBV5-1; D gene unclear. This CDR3 contains 14 residues. V lost 0 bases, J lost 4 bases, and 10 bases lay in between. From germline, CDR1 is SGHRS and CDR2 YFSETQ.